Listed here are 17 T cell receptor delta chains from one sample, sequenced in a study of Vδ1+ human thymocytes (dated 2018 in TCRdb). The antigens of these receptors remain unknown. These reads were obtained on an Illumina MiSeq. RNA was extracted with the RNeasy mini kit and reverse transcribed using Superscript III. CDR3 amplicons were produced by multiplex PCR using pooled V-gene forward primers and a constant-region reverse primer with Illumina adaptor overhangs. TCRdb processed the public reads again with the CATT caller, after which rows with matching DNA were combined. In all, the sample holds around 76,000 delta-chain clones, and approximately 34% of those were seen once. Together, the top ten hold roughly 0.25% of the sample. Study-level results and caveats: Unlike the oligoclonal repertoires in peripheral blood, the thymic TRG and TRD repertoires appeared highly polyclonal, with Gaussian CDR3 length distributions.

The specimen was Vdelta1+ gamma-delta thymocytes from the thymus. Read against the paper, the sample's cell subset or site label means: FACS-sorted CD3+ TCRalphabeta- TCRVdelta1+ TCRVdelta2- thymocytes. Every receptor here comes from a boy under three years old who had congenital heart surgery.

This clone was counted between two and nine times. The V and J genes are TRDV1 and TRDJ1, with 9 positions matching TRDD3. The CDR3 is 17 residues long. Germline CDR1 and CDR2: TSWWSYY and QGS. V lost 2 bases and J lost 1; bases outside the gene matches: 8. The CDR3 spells CALGEGRGYVSTDKLIF. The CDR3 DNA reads TGTGCTCTTGGGGAAGGTCGGGGATACGTCTCCACCGATAAACTCATCTTT.

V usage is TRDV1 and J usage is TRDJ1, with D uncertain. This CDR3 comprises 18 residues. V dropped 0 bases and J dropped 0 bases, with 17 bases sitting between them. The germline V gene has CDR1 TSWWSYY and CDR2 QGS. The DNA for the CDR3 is TGTGCTCTTGGGGAACTCAGTCCCCCGGCCCTGTACACCGATAAACTCATCTTT. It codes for CALGELSPPALYTDKLIF.

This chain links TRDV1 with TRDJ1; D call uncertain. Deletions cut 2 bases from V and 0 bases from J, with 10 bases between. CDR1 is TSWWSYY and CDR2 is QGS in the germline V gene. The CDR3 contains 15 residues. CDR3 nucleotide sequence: TGTGCTCTTGGGGAATTCGGGGCCCACACCGATAAACTCATCTTT. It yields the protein CALGEFGAHTDKLIF.

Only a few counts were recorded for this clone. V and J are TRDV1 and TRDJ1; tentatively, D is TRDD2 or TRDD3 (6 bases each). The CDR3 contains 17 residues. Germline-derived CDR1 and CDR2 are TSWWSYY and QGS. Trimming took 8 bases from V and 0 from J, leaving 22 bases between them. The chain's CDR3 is CALFSYWALPYTDKLIF. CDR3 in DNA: TGTGCTCTTTTTTCGTACTGGGCCCTTCCGTACACCGATAAACTCATCTTT.

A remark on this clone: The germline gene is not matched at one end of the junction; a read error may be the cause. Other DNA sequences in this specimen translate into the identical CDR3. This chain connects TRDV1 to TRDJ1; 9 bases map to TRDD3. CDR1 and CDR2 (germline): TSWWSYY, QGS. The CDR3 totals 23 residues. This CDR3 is CALGELPYEWGIGYVQGADKLIF. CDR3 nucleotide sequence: TGTGCTCTTGGAGAACTCCCCTACGAATGGGGGATAGGATACGTACAAGGCGCCGATAAACTCATCTTT.

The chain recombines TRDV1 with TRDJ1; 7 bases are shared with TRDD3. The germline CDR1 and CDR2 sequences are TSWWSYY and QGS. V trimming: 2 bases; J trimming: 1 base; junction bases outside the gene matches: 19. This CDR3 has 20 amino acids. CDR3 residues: CALGENGKYWGPKFTDKLIF. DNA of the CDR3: TGTGCTCTTGGGGAAAATGGGAAGTACTGGGGACCGAAATTCACCGATAAACTCATCTTT.

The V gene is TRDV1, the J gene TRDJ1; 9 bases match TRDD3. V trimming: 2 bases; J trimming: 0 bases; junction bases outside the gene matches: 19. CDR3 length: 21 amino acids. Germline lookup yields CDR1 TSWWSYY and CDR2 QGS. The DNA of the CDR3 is TGTGCTCTTGGGGAAGAGCAGCCTACGTGGTGGGGGATAGTAGACACCGATAAACTCATCTTT. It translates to CALGEEQPTWWGIVDTDKLIF.

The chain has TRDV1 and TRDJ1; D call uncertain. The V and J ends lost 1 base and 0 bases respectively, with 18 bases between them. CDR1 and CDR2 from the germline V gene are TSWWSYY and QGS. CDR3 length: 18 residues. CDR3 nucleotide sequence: TGTGCTCTTGGGGAACGCGCTCGGTACAGACTTAACACCGATAAACTCATCTTT. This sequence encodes CALGERARYRLNTDKLIF.

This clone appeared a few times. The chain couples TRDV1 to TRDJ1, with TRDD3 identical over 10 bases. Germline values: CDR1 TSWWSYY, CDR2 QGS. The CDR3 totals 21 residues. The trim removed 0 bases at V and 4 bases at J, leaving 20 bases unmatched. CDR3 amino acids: CALGELAKTPGTGGSGDKLIF. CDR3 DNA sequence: TGTGCTCTTGGGGAACTAGCCAAGACACCTGGAACTGGGGGATCGGGCGATAAACTCATCTTT.

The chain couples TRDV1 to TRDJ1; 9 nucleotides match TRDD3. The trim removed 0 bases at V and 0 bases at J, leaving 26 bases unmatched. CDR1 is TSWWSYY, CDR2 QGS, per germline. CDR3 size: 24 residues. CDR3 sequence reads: CALGELNFWAPSSYWGRNTDKLIF. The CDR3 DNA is TGTGCTCTTGGGGAACTAAATTTTTGGGCGCCTTCCTCATACTGGGGGAGGAACACCGATAAACTCATCTTT.

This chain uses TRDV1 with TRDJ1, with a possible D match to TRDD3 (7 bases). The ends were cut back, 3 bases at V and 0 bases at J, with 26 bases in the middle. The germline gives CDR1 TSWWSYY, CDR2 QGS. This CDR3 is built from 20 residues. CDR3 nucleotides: TGTGCTCTTGGGGACCTTCCCGGTGCTGGGGGCTTCGTACACACCGATAAACTCATCTTT. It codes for CALGDLPGAGGFVHTDKLIF.

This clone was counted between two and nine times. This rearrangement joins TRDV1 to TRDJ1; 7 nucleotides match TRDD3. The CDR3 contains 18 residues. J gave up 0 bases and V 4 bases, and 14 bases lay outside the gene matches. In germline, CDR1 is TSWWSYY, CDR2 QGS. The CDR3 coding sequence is TGTGCTCTTGGGGGCAAGCTGGACCGGGGGGATTACACCGATAAACTCATCTTT. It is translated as CALGGKLDRGDYTDKLIF.

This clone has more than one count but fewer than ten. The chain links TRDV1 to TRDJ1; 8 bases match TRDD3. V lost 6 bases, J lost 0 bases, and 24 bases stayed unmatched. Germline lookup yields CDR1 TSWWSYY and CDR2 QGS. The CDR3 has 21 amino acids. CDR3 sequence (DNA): TGTGCTCTTGGTCTCCACAACTGGGGGCTCATAATCCCGAAAAACACCGATAAACTCATCTTT. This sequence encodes CALGLHNWGLIIPKNTDKLIF.

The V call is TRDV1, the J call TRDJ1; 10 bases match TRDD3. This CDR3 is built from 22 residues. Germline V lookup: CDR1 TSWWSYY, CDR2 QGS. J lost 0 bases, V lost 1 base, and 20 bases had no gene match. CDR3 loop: CALGERPLLGYWGMTNTDKLIF. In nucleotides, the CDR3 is TGTGCTCTTGGGGAACGCCCCCTATTAGGGTACTGGGGGATGACCAACACCGATAAACTCATCTTT.

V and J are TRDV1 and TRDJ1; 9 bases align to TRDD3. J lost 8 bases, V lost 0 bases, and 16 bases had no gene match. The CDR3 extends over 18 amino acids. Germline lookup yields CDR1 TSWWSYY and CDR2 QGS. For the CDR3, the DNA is TGTGCTCTTGGGGAACTCCAACTTACCCTGGGACTGGGGGAGAAACTCATCTTT. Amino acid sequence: CALGELQLTLGLGEKLIF.

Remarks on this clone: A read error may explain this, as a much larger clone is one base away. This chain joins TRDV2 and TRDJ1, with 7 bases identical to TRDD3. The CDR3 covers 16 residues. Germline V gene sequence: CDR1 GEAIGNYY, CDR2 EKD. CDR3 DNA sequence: TGTGCCTGTGCCACCGGACCACTGGGGAAAATCCATAAACTCATCTTT. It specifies CACATGPLGKIHKLIF.

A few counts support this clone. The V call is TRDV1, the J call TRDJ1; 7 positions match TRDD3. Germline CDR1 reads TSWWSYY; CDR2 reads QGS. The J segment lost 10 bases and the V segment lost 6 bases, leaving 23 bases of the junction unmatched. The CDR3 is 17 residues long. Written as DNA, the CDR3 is TGTGCTCTTGGAGCAACCCTCCATCCCTTGGGGGAACGGGGACTCATCTTT. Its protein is CALGATLHPLGERGLIF.